The 2 T cell receptor beta chains below were found in one sample sequenced in a study of cytomegalovirus exposure and HLA in healthy donors. 60 Vbeta and 13 Jbeta primers were used in PCR. Clones were sequenced by immunoSEQ multiplex PCR, and TCRdb holds only the in-frame ones, with some missing. The sample consists of some 87,000 clones, roughly 73% of them appearing once. The sequenced sample was PBMCs. The receptors here all came from a man aged 45 to 65 in good health and CMV-seropositive.

The chain links TRBV29-1 to TRBJ2-5; 10 bases line up with TRBD2. V gave up 7 bases and J gave up 4 bases; unmatched junction bases: 9. The CDR3 has 14 residues. Germline V gene data show CDR1 as SQVTM and CDR2 as ANQGSEA. Here the CDR3 reads CSASGGAVRETQYF. The CDR3 coding sequence is TGCAGCGCCAGCGGGGGGGCGGTCCGAGAGACCCAGTACTTC. Variable domain in full (rest from reference TRBV29-1 and TRBJ2-5): SAVISQKPSRDICQRGTSLTIQCQVDSQVTMMFWYRQQPGQSLTLIATANQGSEATYESGFVIDKFPISRPNLTFSTLTVSNMSPEDSSIYLCSASGGAVRETQYFGPGTRLLVL.

V and J are TRBV5-1 and TRBJ1-4; D possibly corresponds to TRBD1 (6 bases). Trimming pared 0 bases from V and 4 bases from J, leaving 10 bases between. The CDR3 has 15 amino acids. Germline V lookup: CDR1 SGHRS, CDR2 YFSETQ. CDR3 in DNA: TGCGCCAGCAGCTTGGAAGCCAGGGGTAATGAAAAACTGTTTTTT. Protein sequence: CASSLEARGNEKLFF.